This T cell receptor (beta chain) was profiled in a study of molecular identifiers for immune sequencing clone quantification. V lost 4 bases and J lost 4; bases outside the gene matches: 2. Germline CDR1 is SGHRS and CDR2 is YFSETQ. This CDR3 spans 13 amino acids. This clonotype was counted at least ten times. Each CDR3 protein gets one entry after TCRdb re-called the PCR reads with MiXCR. Among some 650,000 distinct CDR3 sequences listed, 20% were seen once. The genes are TRBV5-1 and TRBJ2-3, with 8 positions matching TRBD2. The receptor was derived from a human donor in good health. Some libraries in this study had Jurkat cell RNA spiked in. The sample taken for sequencing was naive CD8+ T cells from blood, with Jurkat cell RNA spiked in. Subset meaning: FACS-sorted CD8+CD4-CCR7+CD45RA+ naive T cells. DNA for the CDR3: TGCGCCAGCAGCCGGGGGGGCGCAGATACGCAGTATTTT. Translating gives CASSRGGADTQYF. The full variable domain, in which reference TRBV5-1 and TRBJ2-3 provide the parts outside the CDR3, is KAGVTQTPRYLIKTRGQQVTLSCSPISGHRSVSWYQQTPGQGLQFLFEYFSETQRNKGNFPGRFSGRQFSNSRSEMNVSTLELGDSALYLCASSRGGADTQYFGPGTRLTVL.